One T cell receptor (beta chain) is described in this entry. This sample stems from a study of shared clonotypes between healthy human individuals. Sequencing was performed with immunoSEQ multiplex PCR; in TCRdb, only in-frame clones are kept and a portion is missing. The sample has roughly 850,000 clones, about 96% seen once. CD45RO-negative cells were positively selected for CCR7, leaving out terminally differentiated effector memory CD45RA+ cells. This TCR was recovered from a man aged 25 to 40 in good health. The specimen sequenced was naive CD8+ T cells sorted from blood.

The CDR3 sequence is CASSSTGANYGYTF. CDR3 in DNA: TGTGCCAGCAGCTCGACAGGGGCCAACTATGGCTACACCTTC. This chain joins TRBV5-6 and TRBJ1-2; 8 positions agree with TRBD1. The CDR3 is 14 amino acids. Germline values: CDR1 SGHDT, CDR2 YYEEEE. The J segment lost 2 bases and the V segment lost 3 bases, leaving 3 bases of the junction unmatched.